This T cell receptor (beta chain) was recovered during a study of CD8+CD57+ T cells in acquired aplastic anemia. The germline V and J ends were trimmed by 1 base and 8 bases, with 15 bases remaining between them. CDR1 is LNHNV, CDR2 YYDKDF, per germline (reference sequence). The length of the CDR3 is 14 residues. Whoever was chosen for sequencing had shown CD8+CD57+ cell expansion by flow cytometry. The template for TCR beta VDJ and CDR3 sequence profiling was genomic DNA. TCRdb reanalysed the reads using MiXCR and keeps one entry per CDR3 protein. This repertoire shows approximately 57,000 distinct CDR3 sequences, roughly 60% found once; its top ten account for 15% to 20%.

The chain joins TRBV15 to TRBJ2-7, with TRBD1 as a possible D gene (6 bases). The receptor was isolated from a human donor with aplastic anemia. The sequenced sample was sorted CD4+, CD8+, or CD8+CD57+ T cells (not recorded which) from PBMCs. CDR3 coding DNA: TGTGCCACCAGCAGAGTTCTCCGGGACACGCAGCAGTACTTC. Amino acid sequence: CATSRVLRDTQQYF.